Described below is a single T cell receptor (beta chain) sequence and its context. The antigen is unknown. The data belong to a study of tumor-infiltrating lymphocytes in glioblastoma multiforme. V was trimmed by 8 bases and J by 4 bases, leaving 24 bases between them. The CDR3 sequence is 17 residues long. In germline, CDR1 is MGHRA, CDR2 YSYEKL. Points from the study as a whole: T cells were not sorted into functional subsets. Detected clone frequencies may not reflect cell counts, being RNA-based.

TCR beta libraries were built from RNA through three nested multiplex PCR rounds using modified ARM-PCR. TCRB-specific cDNA synthesis used around 0.5 ug of total RNA. No unique molecular identifiers were described for these TCRB libraries. A single record per CDR3 protein comes from TCRdb applying MiXCR to the multiplex PCR reads. The sample consists of approximately 10,000 distinct CDR3 sequences, 60% to 70% of them appearing once. The sequencing input was brain tumor tissue. The clonotype was recovered from a male donor with glioblastoma. The chain links TRBV4-1 to TRBJ1-5; D is unresolved. The CDR3 DNA reads TGCGCCAGCCAAGGGTTGCTCAGTAGGTCTGGTAATCAGCCCCAGCATTTT. This translates into CASQGLLSRSGNQPQHF.